These 9 T cell receptor beta chains came from one sample sequenced in a study of OX40 agonist ivuxolimab in advanced cancers. The protocol was immunoSEQ multiplex PCR, while the TCRdb copy is restricted to in-frame clones and leaves out a portion. The top ten hold 5.9% of the sample, which has 70,000 to 75,000 clones, about 85% seen once. The material was CD4+ or CD8+ T cells sorted from blood, obtained in a trial of the OX40 agonist ivuxolimab. The receptors shown here come from an adult with an advanced solid tumor such as melanoma, head and neck, liver or kidney cancer.

This rearrangement joins TRBV28 to TRBJ2-2; unclear D gene. Trimming removed 11 bases from V and 1 base from J, with 8 bases in between. From germline, CDR1 is MDHEN and CDR2 SYDVKM. CDR3 size: 12 residues. In nucleotides, the CDR3 is TGTGCCGCATCCCTGAACACCGGGGAGCTGTTTTTT. This gives the protein CAASLNTGELFF.

This chain links TRBV7-2 with TRBJ1-2; TRBD1 might be the D (5 bases). Germline values: CDR1 SGHTA, CDR2 FQGNSA. V was pared by 0 bases and J by 8 bases, with 16 bases between. CDR3 length equals 15 residues. The CDR3 reads CASSLAVRVGKGYTF. The CDR3 DNA follows: TGTGCCAGCAGCTTAGCGGTCAGGGTGGGTAAAGGCTACACCTTC.

This clone came up a few times. V usage is TRBV7-3 and J usage is TRBJ2-3; 8 positions match TRBD2. Per the germline V gene, CDR1 is SGHTA and CDR2 is FQGTGA. This CDR3 has 16 residues. V shed 0 bases and J 1 base; nucleotides not matched to a gene: 3. The CDR3 is CASSLTAGVGTDTQYF. The CDR3, as DNA: TGTGCCAGCAGCTTAACAGCGGGAGTTGGCACAGATACGCAGTATTTT.

The V gene is TRBV19, the J gene TRBJ2-2, with D possibly TRBD2 on 7 matching bases. V lost 3 bases to trimming and J lost 3 bases, with 17 bases between them. From germline, CDR1 is LNHDA and CDR2 SQIVND (reference sequence). This CDR3 has 17 residues. This CDR3 reads CASSISRGAQDTGELFF. Here the CDR3 DNA reads TGTGCCAGTAGTATCTCTCGGGGGGCTCAGGACACCGGGGAGCTGTTTTTT.

The J gene is TRBJ2-4, the V gene TRBV4-2; 12 nucleotides match TRBD2. The V segment lost 1 base and the J segment 8 bases; nucleotides outside the gene matches: 9. The germline CDR1 and CDR2 sequences are LGHNA and YNFKEQ. The CDR3 has 17 residues. The CDR3, as DNA: TGTGCCAGCAGCCAAGTGGTTGGACTAGCGGGATCTTACATTCAGTACTTC. Its protein is CASSQVVGLAGSYIQYF.

A remark on this clone: Other DNA sequences of this sample code for an identical CDR3. V gene TRBV6-5 combines with J gene TRBJ1-2; D remains ambiguous. This CDR3 contains 12 residues. Looked up from germline, CDR1 is MNHEY and CDR2 is SVGAGI. Trimming took off 0 bases at V and 8 bases at J, with 7 bases between the two ends. CDR3: CASSYSGGGYTF. In DNA form, the CDR3 reads TGTGCCAGCAGTTACTCGGGAGGGGGCTACACCTTC.

The chain joins TRBV27 to TRBJ2-1; TRBD1 might be the D (6 bases). Per germline, CDR1 MNHEY and CDR2 SMNVEV (reference sequence). The CDR3 contains 14 residues. Deletions cut 6 bases from V and 4 bases from J, with 13 bases between. This chain's CDR3 is CASRPGDYYNEQFF. The CDR3, as DNA: TGTGCCAGCAGGCCAGGGGATTATTACAATGAGCAGTTCTTC.

V is TRBV4-3 and J is TRBJ2-1; TRBD1 might be the D (5 bases). CDR1 and CDR2 (germline): LGHNA, YSLEER. The V and J ends lost 0 bases and 8 bases respectively, with 11 bases between them. The CDR3 sequence is 14 residues long. CDR3 loop: CASSQESGRYEQFF. CDR3 DNA sequence: TGCGCCAGCAGCCAAGAATCAGGGCGCTATGAGCAGTTCTTC.

The chain links TRBV30 to TRBJ1-1, with TRBD1 as a possible D gene (6 bases). From germline, CDR1 is GTSNPN and CDR2 SVGIG (reference sequence). This CDR3 contains 14 residues. V dropped 2 bases and J dropped 6 bases, with 16 bases sitting between them. Here the CDR3 DNA reads TGTGCCTGGAGTCCCCGGAGGGGGTTGGCTGAAGCTTTCTTT. Amino acid sequence: CAWSPRRGLAEAFF.